The 29 T cell receptor beta chains listed next were all sequenced from one sample in a study of shared clonotypes between healthy human individuals. Repertoires were generated with immunoSEQ multiplex PCR, while TCRdb's copy carries only in-frame clones and drops some. This sample carries about 490,000 clones, around 79% of them seen once, and the ten largest clones take approximately 12%. What was sequenced was PBMCs. These receptors all stem from a woman aged 40 to 50 in good health. Some clones in this sample may be carry-over from other donors' samples.

V gene TRBV7-8 combines with J gene TRBJ1-1; tentatively, D is TRBD1 (6 bases). The CDR3 spans 15 residues. V was cut by 1 base and J by 4 bases, with 13 bases left in between. CDR1 SGHVS and CDR2 FQNEAQ come from the germline V gene. CDR3: CASSLVWGAVTEAFF. The CDR3 DNA is TGTGCCAGCAGCTTAGTGTGGGGGGCGGTCACTGAAGCTTTCTTT. The full variable domain, in which reference TRBV7-8 and TRBJ1-1 provide the parts outside the CDR3, is GAGVSQSPRYKVAKRGQDVALRCDPISGHVSLFWYQQALGQGPEFLTYFQNEAQLDKSGLPSDRFFAERPEGSVSTLKIQRTQQEDSAVYLCASSLVWGAVTEAFFGQGTRLTVV.

CDR3 nucleotides: TGTGCCAGTAGTACAGGGGGTGGCGCTGGGGCCAACGTCCTGACTTTC. Residues: CASSTGGGAGANVLTF. This chain uses TRBV19 with TRBJ2-6; 7 nucleotides line up with TRBD1. V was clipped by 4 bases and J by 2 bases; unmatched bases: 5. The CDR3 totals 16 residues. Germline assignment: CDR1 LNHDA and CDR2 SQIVND (reference sequence).

The rearrangement joins TRBV7-9 to TRBJ2-7, with D hard to call. The CDR3 loop spans 13 amino acids. CDR1 SEHNR and CDR2 FQNEAQ come from the germline V gene (reference sequence). The ends were cut back, 3 bases at V and 0 bases at J, with 6 bases in the middle. This CDR3 is CASSFPPSYEQYF. DNA of the CDR3: TGTGCCAGCAGCTTCCCCCCCTCCTACGAGCAGTACTTC.

The V gene is TRBV13, the J gene TRBJ2-1; 11 bases line up with TRBD2. The CDR3 has 20 amino acids. V was pared by 1 base and J by 0 bases, with 11 bases of the junction left unmatched. From germline, CDR1 is PRHDT and CDR2 FYEKMQ (reference sequence). The DNA of the CDR3 is TGTGCCAGCAGCTTAGTGGGTAGCGGGAGGGCCTTGAGCTCCTACAATGAGCAGTTCTTC. As protein: CASSLVGSGRALSSYNEQFF. The full variable domain, completed using reference TRBV13 and TRBJ2-1, is AAGVIQSPRHLIKEKRETATLKCYPIPRHDTVYWYQQGPGQDPQFLISFYEKMQSDKGSIPDRFSAQQFSDYHSELNMSSLELGDSALYFCASSLVGSGRALSSYNEQFFGPGTRLTVL.

This chain joins TRBV29-1 and TRBJ2-5; TRBD1 is a possible D gene (5 bases). The DNA end favors TRBJ2-7, so the J call may be wrong. In germline, CDR1 is SQVTM, CDR2 ANQGSEA. CDR3 length: 12 amino acids. The CDR3 sequence: CSVEDTYHEQYF. The CDR3 region has the DNA TGCAGCGTCGAGGACACTTACCACGAGCAGTACTTC.

The chain joins TRBV27 to TRBJ2-7, with 9 bases fitting TRBD2. Germline loops: CDR1 MNHEY, CDR2 SMNVEV (reference sequence). V shed 5 bases, J shed 6 bases, and the junction held 20 bases outside the gene matches. CDR3 length: 18 amino acids. CDR3 amino acids: CASSLGLRAGGPTGEQYF. The CDR3 region has the DNA TGTGCCAGCAGTCTGGGCTTACGTGCGGGAGGGCCAACGGGCGAGCAGTACTTC.

The J gene is TRBJ2-5, the V gene TRBV5-1, with TRBD2 matching over 7 bases. Germline V lookup: CDR1 SGHRS, CDR2 YFSETQ. The CDR3 is 14 amino acids. Trimming cost V 4 bases and J 2 bases; bases outside gene matches: 5. Here the CDR3 reads CASSGGDYQETQYF. Written as DNA, the CDR3 is TGCGCCAGCAGCGGGGGGGACTATCAAGAGACCCAGTACTTC.

The J gene is TRBJ2-6, the V gene TRBV27; D assignment may be TRBD1 or TRBD2 (5 bases each). The germline V and J ends were trimmed by 6 bases and 0 bases, with 12 bases remaining between them. The CDR3 length is 16 residues. Germline-derived CDR1 and CDR2 are MNHEY and SMNVEV (reference sequence). CDR3 sequence (DNA): TGTGCCAGCAGGTCCGGGACCAACTCTGGGGCCAACGTCCTGACTTTC. Translation: CASRSGTNSGANVLTF.

The rearrangement uses TRBV10-3 and TRBJ1-5; no definite D call. The CDR3 spans 14 residues. The V gene's germline CDR1 is ENHRY and CDR2 SYGVKD. The V gene lost 10 bases and the J gene lost 7 bases, with 20 bases spanning the gap. The CDR3 here is CASTEPQERQPQHF. The DNA of the CDR3 is TGTGCCAGTACCGAACCCCAGGAAAGGCAGCCCCAGCATTTT.

At least ten counts were recorded for this clone. The chain couples TRBV10-1 to TRBJ2-2; D is ambiguous. Germline-derived CDR1 and CDR2 are WNHNN and SYGVQD (reference sequence). The CDR3 extends over 14 amino acids. The V end was cut by 2 bases, the J end by 6 bases, with 10 bases between. This CDR3 reads CASSEGASPGELFF. As DNA, the CDR3 is TGCGCCAGCAGTGAGGGCGCTAGTCCCGGGGAGCTGTTTTTT.

The rearrangement joins TRBV5-1 to TRBJ2-3, with D perhaps matching TRBD2 (5 bases). Trimming removed 4 bases from V and 2 bases from J, with 17 bases in between. CDR1 SGHRS and CDR2 YFSETQ come from the germline V gene. The CDR3 is made up of 16 amino acids. CDR3: CASSPGLEETTDTQYF. Written as DNA, the CDR3 is TGCGCCAGCAGCCCTGGACTGGAAGAGACCACAGATACGCAGTATTTT.

The genes are TRBV4-1 and TRBJ1-3, with 7 bases identical to TRBD1. CDR3 size: 17 residues. Germline V gene lookup returns CDR1 MGHRA and CDR2 YSYEKL. V lost 4 bases and J lost 0; bases outside the gene matches: 9. CDR3 in DNA: TGCGCCAGCAGCCGAGTTGGACAGGACCCCTCTGGAAACACCATATATTTT. Amino acids: CASSRVGQDPSGNTIYF.

This clone appeared once. The chain carries TRBV27 and TRBJ2-7, with TRBD1 matching 8 bases. This CDR3 region has 15 residues. CDR1 is MNHEY and CDR2 is SMNVEV in the germline V gene (reference sequence). Trimming at V came to 5 bases and at J to 5 bases, leaving 11 bases not matched to a gene. The CDR3 loop reads CASSHAYRGFHEQYF. The CDR3 DNA sequence: TGTGCCAGCAGTCACGCATACAGGGGGTTCCACGAGCAGTACTTC.

The J gene is TRBJ1-5, the V gene TRBV9; 8 nucleotides line up with TRBD1. V shed 4 bases and J 0 bases; nucleotides not matched to a gene: 21. The CDR3 is 21 amino acids. CDR1 is SGDLS, CDR2 YYNGEE, per germline. This CDR3 reads CASSLYIDWTGTVYSNQPQHF. In DNA form, the CDR3 reads TGTGCCAGCAGCCTGTACATTGATTGGACAGGGACTGTGTATAGCAATCAGCCCCAGCATTTT. Variable domain in full (rest from reference TRBV9 and TRBJ1-5): DSGVTQTPKHLITATGQRVTLRCSPRSGDLSVYWYQQSLDQGLQFLIQYYNGEERAKGNILERFSAQQFPDLHSELNLSSLELGDSALYFCASSLYIDWTGTVYSNQPQHFGDGTRLSIL.

This clone appeared a single time. The CDR3 spells CASRWDRANEKLFF. The CDR3 bases are TGTGCCAGCAGATGGGACAGAGCTAATGAAAAACTGTTTTTT. The rearrangement joins TRBV2 to TRBJ1-4, with 7 bases lining up with TRBD1. Germline V CDR1 and CDR2: SNHLY, FYNNEI. The CDR3 covers 14 residues. V shed 6 bases, J shed 3 bases, and the junction held 4 bases outside the gene matches.

This clone was detected only once. This sequence joins TRBV29-1 and TRBJ2-3; D is ambiguous. V lost 1 base, J lost 0 bases, and 5 bases lay in between. Germline-derived CDR1 and CDR2 are SQVTM and ANQGSEA. This CDR3 spans 13 amino acids. This chain's CDR3 is CSVEVGSTDTQYF. The CDR3 nucleotides read TGCAGCGTTGAAGTGGGAAGCACAGATACGCAGTATTTT.

This chain uses TRBV19 with TRBJ2-2; perhaps TRBD1 as D (5 bases). The CDR3 totals 14 residues. Deletions cut 6 bases from V and 6 bases from J, with 14 bases between. Germline V CDR1 and CDR2: LNHDA, SQIVND (reference sequence). CDR3 nucleotide sequence: TGTGCCAGTAGATCTACCAGGGAAGCCGGGGAGCTGTTTTTT. This gives the protein CASRSTREAGELFF.

The gene calls are TRBV15 and TRBJ2-5, with 8 bases that match TRBD2. The CDR3 sequence is 15 residues long. V trimming: 5 bases; J trimming: 4 bases; junction bases outside the gene matches: 9. Germline CDR1 LNHNV, CDR2 YYDKDF (reference sequence). The CDR3 is CATSPTSALGETQYF. As DNA, the CDR3 is TGTGCCACCAGCCCGACTAGCGCCTTGGGAGAGACCCAGTACTTC.

The rearrangement uses TRBV7-6 and TRBJ1-4; D might be TRBD1 (5 bases). From germline, CDR1 is SGHVS and CDR2 FNYEAQ. The V and J ends lost 3 bases and 7 bases respectively, with 12 bases between them. CDR3 length: 14 residues. CDR3 residues: CASSFVGGGEKLFF. The DNA for the CDR3 is TGTGCCAGCAGCTTCGTCGGGGGAGGTGAAAAACTGTTTTTT.

The V gene is TRBV6-5, the J gene TRBJ2-2; D possibly corresponds to TRBD1 (6 bases). The germline V and J ends were trimmed by 2 bases and 2 bases, with 9 bases remaining between them. Germline V gene lookup returns CDR1 MNHEY and CDR2 SVGAGI. The CDR3 consists of 15 residues. CDR3 coding DNA: TGTGCCAGCAGTTACCGGACAGATAACACCGGGGAGCTGTTTTTT. This codes for CASSYRTDNTGELFF.

This chain connects TRBV9 to TRBJ2-1; TRBD2 matches at 10 bases. Germline CDR1 SGDLS, CDR2 YYNGEE. With 6 bases clipped from V and 5 bases from J, the junction kept 5 bases outside the gene matches. The CDR3 spans 14 residues. The CDR3 protein is CASTSGRGDNEQFF. The CDR3 nucleotides read TGTGCCAGCACAAGCGGGAGGGGCGACAATGAGCAGTTCTTC.

This chain uses TRBV28 with TRBJ1-1; TRBD1 matches 7 bases. J lost 1 base, V lost 5 bases, and 7 bases had no gene match. CDR1 MDHEN and CDR2 SYDVKM come from the germline V gene. The length of the CDR3 is 15 residues. CDR3 region: CASSPRTGRNTEAFF. The CDR3 DNA reads as TGTGCCAGCAGTCCTCGGACAGGACGGAACACTGAAGCTTTCTTT.

This clone was counted a single time. The chain combines TRBV21-1 with TRBJ2-7; the table's D call of TRBD1 was not tested on the DNA. TRBV21-1 is listed as a pseudogene. The CDR3 sequence is 13 residues long. Here the CDR3 DNA reads TGTGCCAGCAGCAAAGTTCAGGACTACGAGCAGTACTTC. Translated: CASSKVQDYEQYF.

Comments on this clone: One base separates it from a far larger clone, so it is likely a read error. The rearrangement links TRBV28 to TRBJ1-1; 7 positions match TRBD1. This CDR3 has 13 residues. In germline, CDR1 is MDHEN, CDR2 SYDVKM. V trimming: 6 bases; J trimming: 0 bases; junction bases outside the gene matches: 1. The CDR3 spells CASRGQLNTEAFF. CDR3 in DNA: TGTGCCAGCAGGGGACAGCTGAACACTGAAGCTTTCTTT.

As regards this clone: This CDR3 is also generated by other DNA sequences in the sample. The chain uses TRBV30 and TRBJ2-3; D might be TRBD2 (6 bases). CDR1 and CDR2 from the germline V gene are GTSNPN and SVGIG (reference sequence). With 0 bases removed from V and 0 bases from J, the gap between germline ends came to 10 bases. CDR3 length: 15 amino acids. For the CDR3, the DNA is TGTGCCTGGAGTGTACGGCGGGAAAGCACAGATACGCAGTATTTT. Encoded protein: CAWSVRRESTDTQYF.

V gene TRBV7-9 combines with J gene TRBJ1-3; D remains unclear. The V end was cut by 5 bases, the J end by 2 bases, with 10 bases between. Germline values: CDR1 SEHNR, CDR2 FQNEAQ (reference sequence). There are 14 residues in the CDR3. CDR3 bases: TGTGCCAGCAGCCACGGCCCCCCTGGAAACACCATATATTTT. It yields the protein CASSHGPPGNTIYF.

This rearrangement joins TRBV11-2 to TRBJ1-1, with D possibly matching TRBD1 (6 bases). Per germline, CDR1 SGHAT and CDR2 FQNNGV. Trimming stripped 6 bases from V and 1 base from J, with 12 bases between. The CDR3 extends over 14 amino acids. The CDR3 bases are TGTGCCAGCAGTCGAGGCAGGGGGAACACTGAAGCTTTCTTT. It codes for CASSRGRGNTEAFF.

J is TRBJ1-2 and V is TRBV27, with 8 bases matching TRBD1. The CDR3 length is 15 residues. With V trimmed by 6 bases and J by 0 bases, 6 bases remained unmatched. Germline CDR1 and CDR2: MNHEY and SMNVEV (reference sequence). The CDR3 reads CASRPSGGSNYGYTF. CDR3 nucleotide sequence: TGTGCCAGCAGGCCATCAGGGGGCTCTAACTATGGCTACACCTTC.

This clone was counted only a few times. The chain employs TRBV7-2 and TRBJ2-1, with 7 bases aligning to TRBD2. Germline V gene lookup returns CDR1 SGHTA and CDR2 FQGNSA. Trimming took 5 bases from V and 9 from J; bases not matched to a gene: 10. The CDR3 covers 14 residues. In nucleotides, the CDR3 is TGTGCCAGCAGCGCTGACAGTAGCGGGTCTGAGCAGTTCTTC. This gives the protein CASSADSSGSEQFF.